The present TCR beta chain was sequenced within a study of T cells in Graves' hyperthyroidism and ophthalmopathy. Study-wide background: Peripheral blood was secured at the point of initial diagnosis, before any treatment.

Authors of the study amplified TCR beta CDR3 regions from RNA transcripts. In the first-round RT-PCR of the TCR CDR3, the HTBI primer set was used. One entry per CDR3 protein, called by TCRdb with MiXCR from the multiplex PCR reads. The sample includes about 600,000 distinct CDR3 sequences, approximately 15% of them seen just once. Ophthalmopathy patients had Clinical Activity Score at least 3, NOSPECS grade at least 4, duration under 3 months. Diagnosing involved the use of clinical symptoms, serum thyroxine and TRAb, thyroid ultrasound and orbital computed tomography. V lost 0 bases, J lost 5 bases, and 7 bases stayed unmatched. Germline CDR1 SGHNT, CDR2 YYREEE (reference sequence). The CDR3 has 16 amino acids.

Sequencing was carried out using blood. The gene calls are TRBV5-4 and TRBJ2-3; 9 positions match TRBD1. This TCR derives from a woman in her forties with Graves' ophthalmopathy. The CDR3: CASSLEGQGGEDTQYF. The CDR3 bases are TGTGCCAGCAGCTTGGAGGGACAGGGAGGGGAAGATACGCAGTATTTT. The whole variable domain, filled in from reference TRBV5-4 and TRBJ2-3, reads ETGVTQSPTHLIKTRGQQVTLRCSSQSGHNTVSWYQQALGQGPQFIFQYYREEENGRGNFPPRFSGLQFPNYSSELNVNALELDDSALYLCASSLEGQGGEDTQYFGPGTRLTVL.